This TCR beta chain was sequenced in a study of technical replicates of blood from a handful of donors. TCRdb's table, derived via immunoSEQ multiplex PCR, lists solely in-frame clones and lacks some. The table has over 55,000 clones, about nine tenths seen once. This CDR3 has 13 amino acids. Trimming left V 2 bases short and J 4 bases short, with 6 bases between. Germline loops: CDR1 SGHVS, CDR2 FQNEAQ. This chain links TRBV7-8 with TRBJ1-5; D is possibly TRBD1 (5 bases). The sample was PBMCs. The source is a human donor in good health. Some clones in this sample may be carry-over from other donors' samples. CDR3 sequence reads: CASSLQGNQPQHF. Here the CDR3 DNA reads TGTGCCAGCAGCTTACAGGGTAATCAGCCCCAGCATTTT.